This T cell receptor (beta chain) is from a study of cytomegalovirus exposure and HLA in healthy donors. Overall study: About 85 million unique TCR sequences came from HLA-typed donors in an early release.

Study results and caveats: 164 TCR beta chains were listed as cytomegalovirus-associated. Sequencing likely produced, as an artifact, a cluster of highly shared sequence variants.

A multiplex PCR was run with 60 Vbeta primers and 13 Jbeta primers. Measured with immunoSEQ multiplex PCR; TCRdb has only the in-frame clones, and not every one. The profile covers around 270,000 clones, with about 80% appearing a single time and less than 0.4% taken by the ten largest. V lost 8 bases and J 2 bases, leaving 13 bases between the germline ends. Germline V gene lookup returns CDR1 MDHEN and CDR2 SYDVKM. The length of the CDR3 is 14 residues. This clone has more than one count but fewer than ten. Its antigen is currently unknown. The clonotype was recovered from a girl aged 2-10 years in good health and CMV-seronegative. Specimen: PBMCs. The rearrangement uses TRBV28 and TRBJ2-1, with D uncertain. CDR3 in amino acids: CASGRLRTYNEQFF. In DNA, the CDR3 is TGTGCCAGCGGTCGACTTCGAACCTACAATGAGCAGTTCTTC.